This T cell receptor (beta chain) derives from a study of shared clonotypes between healthy human individuals. Turning to the study itself: Serving as donors were two women and three men, whose ages spanned 18 to 49. General study points: Among donors, clonotype sharing was expected to be affected by sequencing depth.

This CDR3 region has 19 residues. Germline CDR1 is KGHSH and CDR2 is LQKENI. V lost 3 bases to trimming and J lost 4 bases; unmatched junction nucleotides: 13. This clone was picked up one time. Its antigen is not identified. The table came from immunoSEQ multiplex PCR; TCRdb's copy has only in-frame clones and leaves some out. This sample has 1.6 million or so clones, with 96% found just once. The rearrangement uses TRBV18 and TRBJ2-2; 11 bases line up with TRBD2. The source material was naive CD4+ T cells sorted from blood. Subset described: CD45RA+ positively selected. The receptor was derived from a man aged 30 to 39 in good health. The CDR3 loop is CASSPAGTSGLMGTGELFF. The CDR3 region has the DNA TGTGCCAGCTCACCGGCTGGGACTAGCGGATTGATGGGCACCGGGGAGCTGTTTTTT.